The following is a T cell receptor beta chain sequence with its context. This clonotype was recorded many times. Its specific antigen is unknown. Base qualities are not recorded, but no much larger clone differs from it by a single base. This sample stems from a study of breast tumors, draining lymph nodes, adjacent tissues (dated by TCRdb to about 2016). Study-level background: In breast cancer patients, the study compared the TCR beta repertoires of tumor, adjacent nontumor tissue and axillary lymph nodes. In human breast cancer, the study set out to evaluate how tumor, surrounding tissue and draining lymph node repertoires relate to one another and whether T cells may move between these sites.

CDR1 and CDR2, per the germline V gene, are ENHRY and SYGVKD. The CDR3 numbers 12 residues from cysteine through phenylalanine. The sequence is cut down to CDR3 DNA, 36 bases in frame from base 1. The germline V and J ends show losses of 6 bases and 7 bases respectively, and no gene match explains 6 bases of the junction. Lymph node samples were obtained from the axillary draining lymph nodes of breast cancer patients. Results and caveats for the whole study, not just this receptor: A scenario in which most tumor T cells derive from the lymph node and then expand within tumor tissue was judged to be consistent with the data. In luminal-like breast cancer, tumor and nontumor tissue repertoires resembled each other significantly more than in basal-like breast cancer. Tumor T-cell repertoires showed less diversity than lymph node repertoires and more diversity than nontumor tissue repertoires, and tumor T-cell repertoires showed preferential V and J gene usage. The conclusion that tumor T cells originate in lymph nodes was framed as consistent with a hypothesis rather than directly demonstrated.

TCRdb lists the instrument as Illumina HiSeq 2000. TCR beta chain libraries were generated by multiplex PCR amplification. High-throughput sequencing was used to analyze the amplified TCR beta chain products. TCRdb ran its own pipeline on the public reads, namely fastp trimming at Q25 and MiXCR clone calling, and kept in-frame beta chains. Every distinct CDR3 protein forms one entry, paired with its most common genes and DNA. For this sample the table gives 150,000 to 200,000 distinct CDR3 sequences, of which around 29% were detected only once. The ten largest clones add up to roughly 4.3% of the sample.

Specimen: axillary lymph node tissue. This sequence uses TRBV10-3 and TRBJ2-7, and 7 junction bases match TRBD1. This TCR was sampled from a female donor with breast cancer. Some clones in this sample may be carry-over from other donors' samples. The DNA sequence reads TGTGCCATCAGCCAAGGGGGCTGGGAGCAGTACTTC. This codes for CAISQGGWEQYF.